The entry that follows covers one T cell receptor beta chain sequence. Data came from immunoSEQ multiplex PCR; TCRdb stores just in-frame clones and leaves some out. The sample contains roughly 100,000 clones, about 91% of which appear only once. The CDR3 has 16 amino acids. With 4 bases removed from V and 4 bases from J, the gap between germline ends came to 14 bases. Germline CDR1 reads MGHDK; CDR2 reads SYGVNS. These data belong to a study of control samples from healthy donors and cancer patients. The J gene is TRBJ1-6, the V gene TRBV25-1; perhaps TRBD1 as D (5 bases). The receptor was derived from a woman younger than 35 in good health. The material sequenced was blood. The CDR3: CASSVPRGRYNSPLHF. The DNA of the CDR3 is TGTGCCAGCAGTGTCCCTCGGGGCCGGTATAATTCACCCCTCCACTTT.